This entry lists 21 T cell receptor beta chains sequenced from one sample in a study of blood T cell repertoires in COVID-19. Only in-frame clones appear in the TCRdb table, and some are missing; sequencing was by immunoSEQ multiplex PCR. The sample has approximately 250,000 clones, roughly 88% seen once; the top ten hold 2.2%. Sequencing input: peripheral blood. Receptors originate from a man between 25 and 39 years old who had recovered from COVID-19.

The chain recombines TRBV5-6 with TRBJ1-2; 10 nucleotides align to TRBD1. The CDR3 contains 16 residues. After removal of 3 bases from V and 5 bases from J, the junction contained 10 bases not matched to a gene. Germline V CDR1 and CDR2: SGHDT, YYEEEE. DNA for the CDR3: TGTGCCAGCAGCTGGTCCGGGACAGGGGTGGGATATGGCTACACCTTC. This translates into CASSWSGTGVGYGYTF.

This clone was counted a single time. The J gene is TRBJ2-7, the V gene TRBV5-1; a possible D gene is TRBD1 (6 bases). Trimming pared 3 bases from V and 2 bases from J, leaving 18 bases between. CDR3 length: 16 residues. From germline, CDR1 is SGHRS and CDR2 YFSETQ. CDR3 bases: TGCGCCAGCAGCTCAATGGACAGAGCAAATCCCTACGAGCAGTACTTC. This sequence encodes CASSSMDRANPYEQYF.

V gene TRBV7-9 combines with J gene TRBJ2-3, with TRBD1 as a possible D gene (5 bases). This CDR3 contains 16 residues. Germline CDR1 is SEHNR and CDR2 is FQNEAQ (reference sequence). The germline V and J ends were trimmed by 4 bases and 5 bases, with 19 bases remaining between them. CDR3 region: CASSSFDRTGIDTQYF. DNA for the CDR3: TGTGCCAGCAGCTCCTTTGACCGTACAGGCATAGATACGCAGTATTTT.

This chain uses TRBV27 with TRBJ1-2; a possible D gene is TRBD1 (5 bases). Germline V gene data show CDR1 as MNHEY and CDR2 as SMNVEV (reference sequence). There are 14 residues in the CDR3. V was shortened by 3 bases and J by 2 bases, with 10 bases between the two germline ends. CDR3 bases: TGTGCCAGCAGTTTGGGGGGAATGAACTATGGCTACACCTTC. Its translation: CASSLGGMNYGYTF.

This chain connects TRBV28 to TRBJ1-6; D may be TRBD1 (5 bases). Trimming stripped 6 bases from V and 1 base from J, with 7 bases between. CDR3 length equals 14 residues. Germline assignment: CDR1 MDHEN and CDR2 SYDVKM. DNA for the CDR3: TGTGCCAGCAGGGGGCAGTCCTATAATTCACCCCTCCACTTT. Its protein product is CASRGQSYNSPLHF.

The rearrangement joins TRBV9 to TRBJ2-5, with D maybe TRBD1 (6 bases). With 3 bases removed from V and 11 bases from J, the gap between germline ends came to 26 bases. This CDR3 contains 16 residues. In germline, CDR1 is SGDLS, CDR2 YYNGEE. DNA of the CDR3: TGTGCCAGCAGCGAAAGAGGAAATGGGGCAGGGGTGACTCAGTACTTC. Its protein product is CASSERGNGAGVTQYF. Full variable domain (outside the CDR3, taken from reference TRBV9 and TRBJ2-5): DSGVTQTPKHLITATGQRVTLRCSPRSGDLSVYWYQQSLDQGLQFLIQYYNGEERAKGNILERFSAQQFPDLHSELNLSSLELGDSALYFCASSERGNGAGVTQYFGPGTRLLVL.

The chain links TRBV3-1 (or the pseudogene TRBV3-2) to TRBJ2-7; D gene unclear. The CDR3 contains 12 residues. Germline V gene sequence: CDR1 LGHDT, CDR2 YNNKEL (reference sequence). V was cut by 3 bases and J by 3 bases, with 6 bases left in between. The CDR3: CASSQGLYEQYF. The CDR3 nucleotides read TGTGCCAGCAGCCAGGGCCTCTACGAGCAGTACTTC.

This sequence joins TRBV7-2 and TRBJ2-7; the D is unclear. The CDR3 sequence is 15 residues long. The V gene's germline CDR1 is SGHTA and CDR2 FQGNSA. V shed 0 bases and J shed 0 bases, with 9 bases lying between them. The CDR3 is CASSLAAVSSYEQYF. The CDR3 DNA is TGTGCCAGCAGCTTAGCGGCGGTCTCCTCCTACGAGCAGTACTTC.

This chain joins TRBV7-2 and TRBJ2-3; 9 positions match TRBD1. The CDR3 has 15 amino acids. V was clipped by 3 bases and J by 1 base; unmatched bases: 2. Germline V lookup: CDR1 SGHTA, CDR2 FQGNSA. DNA of the CDR3: TGTGCCAGCAGCTTCCGGACAGGGGGCACAGATACGCAGTATTTT. Protein product: CASSFRTGGTDTQYF. The whole variable domain, filled in from reference TRBV7-2 and TRBJ2-3, reads GAGVSQSPSNKVTEKGKDVELRCDPISGHTALYWYRQSLGQGLEFLIYFQGNSAPDKSGLPSDRFSAERTGGSVSTLTIQRTQQEDSAVYLCASSFRTGGTDTQYFGPGTRLTVL.

V usage is TRBV19 and J usage is TRBJ1-6, with a tentative D call TRBD1 (5 bases). CDR3 length equals 15 residues. V was pared by 0 bases and J by 9 bases, with 12 bases between. The germline gives CDR1 LNHDA, CDR2 SQIVND (reference sequence). The CDR3 DNA is TGTGCCAGTAGTATAGATCGGGGACTGGGTTCACCCCTCCACTTT. Encoded protein: CASSIDRGLGSPLHF.

This clone was seen more than once but under ten times. This chain uses TRBV6-4 with TRBJ1-1, with 8 bases aligning to TRBD1. After removal of 9 bases from V and 4 bases from J, the junction contained 4 bases not matched to a gene. The CDR3 extends over 12 amino acids. The germline gives CDR1 MRHNA, CDR2 SNTAGT. As DNA, the CDR3 is TGTGCCAGTAAAGGGACAGGCACTGAAGCTTTCTTT. Protein sequence: CASKGTGTEAFF.

The chain employs TRBV5-5 and TRBJ2-5, with D perhaps matching TRBD1 (6 bases). There are 17 residues in the CDR3. V lost 0 bases and J lost 4, with 19 bases in between. From germline, CDR1 is SGHKS and CDR2 YYEKEE (reference sequence). The CDR3 DNA follows: TGTGCCAGCAGCTTGGGGCCGGGACAAGGGTGGGGAGAGACCCAGTACTTC. Its translation: CASSLGPGQGWGETQYF.

The chain employs TRBV5-8 and TRBJ1-5, with D tentatively TRBD1 (6 bases). Germline CDR1 reads SGHTS; CDR2 reads YDEGEE. The CDR3 spans 11 residues. CDR3 nucleotide sequence: TGTGCTACGGGGGGCTATCAGCCCCAGCATTTT. Encoded protein: CATGGYQPQHF.

The sample holds one count of this clone. In DNA form, the CDR3 reads TGTGCCAGCAGCTCCGGGATACAAGAGACCCAGTACTTC. It codes for CASSSGIQETQYF. The chain links TRBV7-9 to TRBJ2-5, with D possibly matching TRBD2 (5 bases). The germline gives CDR1 SEHNR, CDR2 FQNEAQ (reference sequence). The CDR3 extends over 13 amino acids. V was cut by 4 bases and J by 2 bases, with 8 bases left in between. Combining the CDR3 with reference TRBV7-9 and TRBJ2-5 gives the whole variable domain DTGVSQNPRHKITKRGQNVTFRCDPISEHNRLYWYRQTLGQGPEFLTYFQNEAQLEKSRLLSDRFSAERPKGSFSTLEIQRTEQGDSAMYLCASSSGIQETQYFGPGTRLLVL.

This clone was recorded at least ten times. The CDR3 is CASRTGQNYGYTF. The CDR3 DNA reads TGCGCCAGCAGGACAGGGCAGAACTATGGCTACACCTTC. V and J are TRBV5-1 and TRBJ1-2; TRBD1 aligns across 7 bases. The CDR3 runs 13 residues. Germline-derived CDR1 and CDR2 are SGHRS and YFSETQ. The V segment lost 5 bases and the J segment 2 bases; nucleotides outside the gene matches: 3.

For the CDR3, the DNA is TGTGCCATCGGGACTAAAGAGACCCAGTACTTC. This translates into CAIGTKETQYF. The chain is built from TRBV10-3 and TRBJ2-5, with TRBD2 matching over 7 bases. Trimming at V came to 8 bases and at J to 3 bases, leaving 0 bases not matched to a gene. The CDR3 sequence is 11 residues long. The germline gives CDR1 ENHRY, CDR2 SYGVKD.

J is TRBJ2-2 and V is TRBV4-1; 9 bases agree with TRBD2. The ends lost 1 base at V and 5 bases at J; junction bases unmatched: 11. The germline V gene has CDR1 MGHRA and CDR2 YSYEKL. The CDR3 is 18 amino acids. The DNA of the CDR3 is TGCGCCAGCAGCCAAGCCTCTGGGCGGGGGGGAGGAACCGGGGAGCTGTTTTTT. It is translated as CASSQASGRGGGTGELFF.

The chain's CDR3 is CASSAIGGQETQYF. The CDR3 DNA reads as TGTGCCAGCAGCGCGATCGGGGGGCAAGAGACCCAGTACTTC. The chain has TRBV11-2 and TRBJ2-5; TRBD2 matches 7 bases. V gave up 5 bases and J gave up 2 bases; unmatched junction bases: 5. CDR3 length equals 14 residues. CDR1 and CDR2 from the germline V gene are SGHAT and FQNNGV.

The V gene is TRBV19, the J gene TRBJ1-1; D is uncertain. Trimming removed 4 bases from V and 3 bases from J, with 15 bases in between. This CDR3 is 15 amino acids long. CDR1 and CDR2 (germline): LNHDA, SQIVND (reference sequence). CDR3 DNA: TGTGCCAGTAGTACCTCGATGACTCGTCACACTGAAGCTTTCTTT. Protein sequence: CASSTSMTRHTEAFF.

The gene calls are TRBV11-3 and TRBJ1-6; maybe TRBD1 (5 bases). This CDR3 is 13 amino acids long. Germline values: CDR1 SGHNT, CDR2 YENEEA. V was shortened by 1 base and J by 10 bases, with 8 bases between the two germline ends. As DNA, the CDR3 is TGTGCCAGCAGCTTAGTGACAGCCTCACCCCTCCACTTT. Protein product: CASSLVTASPLHF.

This rearrangement joins TRBV15 to TRBJ1-2; 7 bases agree with TRBD1. The CDR3 sequence is 14 residues long. Germline V gives CDR1 LNHNV, CDR2 YYDKDF (reference sequence). V lost 0 bases and J lost 3; bases outside the gene matches: 1. The chain's CDR3 is CATSRDRGDYGYTF. CDR3 DNA: TGTGCCACCAGCAGAGACAGGGGGGACTATGGCTACACCTTC.